This TCR beta chain was obtained from a study of graft-versus-host responses after intestinal transplantation. Points from the study as a whole: Association was observed between peak circulating GvH clone levels and early post-transplant HvG declines. Those patients showing graft-donor T cell macrochimerism displayed high graft-versus-host to host-versus-graft clonal ratios in allografts. Recipient marrow showed GvH clones, some seen first in ileum or blood.

The germline V gene has CDR1 SGHRS and CDR2 YFSETQ. The CDR3 length is 14 residues. V lost 4 bases and J 6 bases, leaving 15 bases between the germline ends. Here immunoSEQ multiplex PCR was the method, and the copy in TCRdb shows in-frame clones only, minus some. Of 90,000 to 150,000 clones listed, just under 95% are singletons. A note on this clone: The target antigen is unknown.

V is TRBV5-1 and J is TRBJ2-3; possible D gene TRBD2, 6 bases. The sample was unstimulated CD4+ T cells sorted from spleen or lymph node cells, taken before intestinal transplant. The sequence came from a human donor who received an intestinal transplant. CDR3 sequence (DNA): TGCGCCAGCAGCCCGGGACTGCCTGCGGATACGCAGTATTTT. It is translated as CASSPGLPADTQYF.